This T cell receptor (beta chain) appears in the sequencing data of a study of blood T cell repertoires in COVID-19. Background on the study: PBMCs, B-cell-depleted T cells, or T cells were the source of the cDNA or gDNA that made up the material.

On this clone itself: Other DNA sequences of this sample code for an identical CDR3.

The CDR3 totals 14 residues. Germline loops: CDR1 SGHRS, CDR2 YFSETQ. V was trimmed by 0 bases and J by 2 bases, leaving 8 bases between them. As processed by the authors: Reference gene primer amplification gave nucleated cell count estimates. The assay was immunoSEQ multiplex PCR, and TCRdb's table has in-frame clones only and misses some. Clonal size and the V and J genes are those of that table, whereas D and trimming came from the DNA. The table lists approximately 350,000 clones, around 90% of them singletons. J is TRBJ1-2 and V is TRBV5-1, with a tentative D call TRBD1 (5 bases). The receptor was derived from a man between 35 and 55 years old with acute or convalescent COVID-19. The specimen sequenced was peripheral blood. CDR3 residues: CASSLVPGNYGYTF. CDR3 nucleotide sequence: TGCGCCAGCAGCTTGGTGCCAGGGAACTATGGCTACACCTTC.